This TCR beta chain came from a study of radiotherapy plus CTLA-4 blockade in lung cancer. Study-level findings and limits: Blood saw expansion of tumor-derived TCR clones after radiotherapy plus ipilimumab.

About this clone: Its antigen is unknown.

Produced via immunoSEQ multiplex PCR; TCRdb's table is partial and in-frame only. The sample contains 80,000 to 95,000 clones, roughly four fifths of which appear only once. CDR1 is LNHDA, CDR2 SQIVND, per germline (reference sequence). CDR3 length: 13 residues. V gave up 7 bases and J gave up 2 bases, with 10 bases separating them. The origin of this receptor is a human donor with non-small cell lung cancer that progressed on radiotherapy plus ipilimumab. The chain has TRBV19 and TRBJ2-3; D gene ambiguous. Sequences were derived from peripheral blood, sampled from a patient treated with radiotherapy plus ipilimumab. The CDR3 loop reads CASTGRNTDTQYF. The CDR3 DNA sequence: TGTGCCAGTACAGGCAGGAACACAGATACGCAGTATTTT. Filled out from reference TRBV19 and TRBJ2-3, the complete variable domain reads DGGITQSPKYLFRKEGQNVTLSCEQNLNHDAMYWYRQDPGQGLRLIYYSQIVNDFQKGDIAEGYSVSREKKESFPLTVTSAQKNPTAFYLCASTGRNTDTQYFGPGTRLTVL.